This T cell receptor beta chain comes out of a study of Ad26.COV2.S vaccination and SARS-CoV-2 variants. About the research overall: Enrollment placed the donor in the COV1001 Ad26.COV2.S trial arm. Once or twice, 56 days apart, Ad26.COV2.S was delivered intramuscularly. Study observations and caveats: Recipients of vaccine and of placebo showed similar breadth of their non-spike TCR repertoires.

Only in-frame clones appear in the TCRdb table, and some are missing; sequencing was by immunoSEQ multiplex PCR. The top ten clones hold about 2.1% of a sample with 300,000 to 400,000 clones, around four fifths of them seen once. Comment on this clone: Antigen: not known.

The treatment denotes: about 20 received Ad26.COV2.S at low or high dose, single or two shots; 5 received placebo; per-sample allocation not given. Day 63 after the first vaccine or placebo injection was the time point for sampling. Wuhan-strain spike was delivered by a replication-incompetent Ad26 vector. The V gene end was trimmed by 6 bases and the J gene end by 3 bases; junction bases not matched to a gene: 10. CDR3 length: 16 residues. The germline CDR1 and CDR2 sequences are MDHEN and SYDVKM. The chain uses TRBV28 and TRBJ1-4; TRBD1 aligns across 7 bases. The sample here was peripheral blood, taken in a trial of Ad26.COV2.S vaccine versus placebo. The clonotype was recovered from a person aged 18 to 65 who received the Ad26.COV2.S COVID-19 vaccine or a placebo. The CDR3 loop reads CASRTGTALSNEKLFF. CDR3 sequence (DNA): TGTGCCAGCAGGACAGGGACGGCCTTATCTAATGAAAAACTGTTTTTT.